This TCR beta chain was captured in a study of shared clonotypes between healthy human individuals. Across the whole study: Samples came from a couple of female and a few male donors aged 18 to 49.

The sorted-subset replicate PCRs were given roughly 190 ng DNA, which is around 29,000 T cell genomes. Some clones are missing from TCRdb's copy, which holds only in-frame ones; the method was immunoSEQ multiplex PCR. In the table there are roughly 2.5 million clones, approximately 92% of which are singletons. In the CD4+ fraction, cells were divided into CD45RA+ naive and CD45RA-negative memory subsets. Study-wide results and caveats: Several donors held approximately 5% of naive CD4 clonotypes in common.

Points on this clone: Its antigen remains unidentified. Other DNA sequences of this sample code for an identical CDR3.

Sequenced: naive CD4+ T cells sorted from blood. Subset specified: CD45RA+ positively selected. This clonotype was sampled from a man aged 18 to 30 in good health.

CDR3 nucleotides: TGCGCCAGCAGCGCACAGGGGGCAAACACTGAAGCTTTCTTT. Amino acids: CASSAQGANTEAFF. V usage is TRBV5-1 and J usage is TRBJ1-1; 9 nucleotides match TRBD1. The CDR3 is made up of 14 amino acids. V dropped 4 bases and J dropped 2; count of bases not matched to a gene: 3. Looked up from germline, CDR1 is SGHRS and CDR2 is YFSETQ. The complete variable domain, with remaining parts taken from reference TRBV5-1 and TRBJ1-1, reads KAGVTQTPRYLIKTRGQQVTLSCSPISGHRSVSWYQQTPGQGLQFLFEYFSETQRNKGNFPGRFSGRQFSNSRSEMNVSTLELGDSALYLCASSAQGANTEAFFGQGTRLTVV.